This T cell receptor beta chain was observed in a study of shared clonotypes between healthy human individuals. Broader study findings: Relative to clonotypes present in all four donors, those not shared had lower generation probabilities. Estimated richness values were generally larger in naive subsets than in memory subsets.

V gave up 6 bases and J gave up 4 bases, with 9 bases separating them. The germline V gene has CDR1 MNHEY and CDR2 SVGAGI. The CDR3 is 13 amino acids. As concerns this clone: No antigen is known for it.

TCRdb's table, derived via immunoSEQ multiplex PCR, lists solely in-frame clones and lacks some. The profile shows about a million clones, around 77% of them singletons. The V gene is TRBV6-5, the J gene TRBJ2-2; D may correspond to TRBD1 or TRBD2 (5 bases each). This receptor was obtained from a man aged 18 to 29 in good health. Some clones in this sample may be carry-over from other donors' samples. Material: memory CD4+ T cells from PBMCs. Subset indicated: CD45RA-negative fraction. In DNA, the CDR3 is TGTGCCAGCAGGGCAGGGACCACCGGGGAGCTGTTTTTT. Protein product: CASRAGTTGELFF.